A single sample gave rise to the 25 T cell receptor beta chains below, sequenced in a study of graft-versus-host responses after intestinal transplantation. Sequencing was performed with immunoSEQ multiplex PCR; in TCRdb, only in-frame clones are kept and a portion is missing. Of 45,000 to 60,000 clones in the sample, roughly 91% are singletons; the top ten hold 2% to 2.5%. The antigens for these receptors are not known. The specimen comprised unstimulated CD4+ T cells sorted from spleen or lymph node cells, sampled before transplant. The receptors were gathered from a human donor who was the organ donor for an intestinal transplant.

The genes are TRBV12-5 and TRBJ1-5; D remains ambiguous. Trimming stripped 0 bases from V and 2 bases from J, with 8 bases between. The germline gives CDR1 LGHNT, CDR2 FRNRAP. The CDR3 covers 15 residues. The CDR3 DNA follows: TGTGCTAGTGGTTTGGTATGGCAGGGCAATCAGCCCCAGCATTTT. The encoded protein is CASGLVWQGNQPQHF.

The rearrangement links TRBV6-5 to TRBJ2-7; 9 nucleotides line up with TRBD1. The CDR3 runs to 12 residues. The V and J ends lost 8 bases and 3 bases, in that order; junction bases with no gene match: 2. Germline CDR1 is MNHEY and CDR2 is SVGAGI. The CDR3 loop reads CASGGQGYEQYF. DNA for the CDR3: TGTGCCAGCGGGGGACAGGGCTACGAGCAGTACTTC.

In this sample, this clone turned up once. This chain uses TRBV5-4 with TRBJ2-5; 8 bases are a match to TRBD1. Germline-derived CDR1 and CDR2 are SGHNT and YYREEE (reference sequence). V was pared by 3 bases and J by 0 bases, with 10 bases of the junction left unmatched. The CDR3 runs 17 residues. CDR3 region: CASSSAPRDRNQETQYF. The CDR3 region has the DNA TGTGCCAGCAGCTCAGCCCCCCGGGACAGGAACCAAGAGACCCAGTACTTC.

CDR3 residues: CAISDGFGYTF. CDR3 bases: TGTGCCATCAGTGACGGGTTTGGCTACACCTTC. The genes are TRBV10-3 and TRBJ1-2; D gene unclear. Trimming pared 3 bases from V and 7 bases from J, leaving 6 bases between. The germline V gene has CDR1 ENHRY and CDR2 SYGVKD. The CDR3 has 11 residues.

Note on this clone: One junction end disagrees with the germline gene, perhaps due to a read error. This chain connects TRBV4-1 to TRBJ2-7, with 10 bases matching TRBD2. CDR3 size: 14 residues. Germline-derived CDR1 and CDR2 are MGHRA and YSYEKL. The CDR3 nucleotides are TGCGCCAGCAGAGAGCGGGAGGGCCGGTACGAGCAGTGCTTC. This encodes CASREREGRYEQCF.

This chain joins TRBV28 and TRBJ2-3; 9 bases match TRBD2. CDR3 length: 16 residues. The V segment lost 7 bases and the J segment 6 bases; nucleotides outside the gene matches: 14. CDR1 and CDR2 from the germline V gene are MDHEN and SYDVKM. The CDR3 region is CASTYSAGGPYDTQYF. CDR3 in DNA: TGTGCCAGCACCTACTCGGCGGGAGGGCCATATGATACGCAGTATTTT.

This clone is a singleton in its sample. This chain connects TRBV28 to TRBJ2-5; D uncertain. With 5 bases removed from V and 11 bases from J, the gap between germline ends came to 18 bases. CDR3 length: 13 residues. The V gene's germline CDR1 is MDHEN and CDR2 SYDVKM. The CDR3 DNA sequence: TGTGCCAGCAGTCCTGACCTCGGAAGGGTGCAGTACTTC. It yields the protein CASSPDLGRVQYF.

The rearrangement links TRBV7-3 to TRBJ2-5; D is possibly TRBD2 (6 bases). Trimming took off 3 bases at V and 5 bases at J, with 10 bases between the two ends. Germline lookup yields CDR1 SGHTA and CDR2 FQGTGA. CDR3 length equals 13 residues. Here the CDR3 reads CASSLGEAETQYF. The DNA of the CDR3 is TGTGCCAGCAGCTTGGGGGAGGCCGAGACCCAGTACTTC.

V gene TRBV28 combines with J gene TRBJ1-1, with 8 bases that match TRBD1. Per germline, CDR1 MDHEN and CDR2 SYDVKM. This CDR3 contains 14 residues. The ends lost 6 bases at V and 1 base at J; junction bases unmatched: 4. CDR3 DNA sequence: TGTGCCAGCAGCGCTGGACAGGGGAACACTGAAGCTTTCTTT. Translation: CASSAGQGNTEAFF.

CDR3 sequence: CASSTQGAKNIQYF. CDR3 sequence (DNA): TGTGCCAGTAGTACCCAGGGGGCCAAAAACATTCAGTACTTC. The chain has TRBV19 and TRBJ2-4; D is perhaps TRBD1 (6 bases). V shed 4 bases and J shed 1 base, with 8 bases lying between them. This CDR3 contains 14 residues. Germline V lookup: CDR1 LNHDA, CDR2 SQIVND (reference sequence).

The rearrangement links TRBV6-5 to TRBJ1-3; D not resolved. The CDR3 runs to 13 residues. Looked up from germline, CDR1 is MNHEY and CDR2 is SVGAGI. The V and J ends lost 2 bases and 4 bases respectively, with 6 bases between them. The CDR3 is CASSYEVGNTIYF. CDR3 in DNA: TGTGCCAGCAGTTACGAGGTCGGAAACACCATATATTTT.

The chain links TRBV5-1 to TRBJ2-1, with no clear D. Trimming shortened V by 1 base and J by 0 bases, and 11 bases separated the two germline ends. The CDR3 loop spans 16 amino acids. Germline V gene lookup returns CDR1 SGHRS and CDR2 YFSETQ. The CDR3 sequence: CASSLRVASSYNEQFF. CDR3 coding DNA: TGCGCCAGCAGCTTGAGAGTTGCCAGCTCCTACAATGAGCAGTTCTTC.

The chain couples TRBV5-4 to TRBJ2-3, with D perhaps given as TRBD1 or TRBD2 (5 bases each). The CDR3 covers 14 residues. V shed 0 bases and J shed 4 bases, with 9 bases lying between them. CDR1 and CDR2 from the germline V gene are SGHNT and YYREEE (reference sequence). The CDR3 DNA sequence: TGTGCCAGCAGCTTGGAACTAGGGGCAGATACGCAGTATTTT. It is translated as CASSLELGADTQYF.

CDR3 sequence: CASSLAGTGGTGELFF. The CDR3, as DNA: TGCGCCAGCAGCTTGGCCGGGACAGGGGGCACCGGGGAGCTGTTTTTT. The rearrangement joins TRBV5-1 to TRBJ2-2; 11 bases align to TRBD1. The V gene's germline CDR1 is SGHRS and CDR2 YFSETQ. V shed 0 bases, J shed 4 bases, and the junction held 2 bases outside the gene matches. This CDR3 is built from 16 residues.

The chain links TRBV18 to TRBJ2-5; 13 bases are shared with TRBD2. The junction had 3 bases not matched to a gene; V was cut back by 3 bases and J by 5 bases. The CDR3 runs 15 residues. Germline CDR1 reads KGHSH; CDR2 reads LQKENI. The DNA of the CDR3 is TGTGCCAGCTCACCCCTGACTAGCGGGAGGGAGACCCAGTACTTC. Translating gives CASSPLTSGRETQYF.

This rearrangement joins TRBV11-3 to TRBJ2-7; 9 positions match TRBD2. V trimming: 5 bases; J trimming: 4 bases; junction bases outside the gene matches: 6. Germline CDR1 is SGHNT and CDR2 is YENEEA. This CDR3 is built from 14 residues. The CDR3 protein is CASSHSSGNYEQYF. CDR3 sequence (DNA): TGTGCCAGCAGCCACTCTAGCGGGAATTACGAGCAGTACTTC.

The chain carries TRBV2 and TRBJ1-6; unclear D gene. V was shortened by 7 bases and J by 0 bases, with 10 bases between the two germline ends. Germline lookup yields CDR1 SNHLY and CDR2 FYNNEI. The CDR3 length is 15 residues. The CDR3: CASKGFTSYNSPLHF. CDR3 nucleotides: TGTGCCAGCAAAGGGTTTACCTCCTATAATTCACCCCTCCACTTT.

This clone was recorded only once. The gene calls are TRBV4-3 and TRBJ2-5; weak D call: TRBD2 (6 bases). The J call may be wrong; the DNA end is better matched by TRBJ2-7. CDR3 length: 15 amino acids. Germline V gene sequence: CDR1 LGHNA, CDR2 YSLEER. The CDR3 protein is CASSQDLASLYEQYF. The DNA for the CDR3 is TGCGCCAGCAGCCAAGATCTAGCGTCGTTATACGAGCAGTACTTC.

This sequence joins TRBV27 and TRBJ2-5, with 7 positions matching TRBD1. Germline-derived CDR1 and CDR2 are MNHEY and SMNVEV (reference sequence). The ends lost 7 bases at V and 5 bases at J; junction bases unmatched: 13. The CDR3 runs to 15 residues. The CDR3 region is CASTSQRGRGETQYF. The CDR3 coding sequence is TGTGCCAGCACATCCCAAAGGGGGCGCGGGGAGACCCAGTACTTC.

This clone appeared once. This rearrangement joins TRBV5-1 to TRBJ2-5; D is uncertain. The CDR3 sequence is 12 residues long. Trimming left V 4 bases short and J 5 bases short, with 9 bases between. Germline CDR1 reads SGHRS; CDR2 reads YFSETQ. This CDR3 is CASSPIGETQYF. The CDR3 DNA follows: TGCGCCAGCAGCCCCATTGGGGAGACCCAGTACTTC.

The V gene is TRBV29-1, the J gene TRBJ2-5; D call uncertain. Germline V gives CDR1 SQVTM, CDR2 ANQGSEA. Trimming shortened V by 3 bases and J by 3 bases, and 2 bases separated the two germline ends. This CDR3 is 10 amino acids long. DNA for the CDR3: TGCAGCGTTGAGGAAGAGACCCAGTACTTC. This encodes CSVEEETQYF.

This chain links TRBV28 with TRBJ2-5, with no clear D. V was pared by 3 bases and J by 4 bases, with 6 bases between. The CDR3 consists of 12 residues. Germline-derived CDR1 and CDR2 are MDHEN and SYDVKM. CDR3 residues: CASSFLSETQYF. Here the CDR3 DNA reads TGTGCCAGCAGTTTCCTCTCAGAGACCCAGTACTTC.

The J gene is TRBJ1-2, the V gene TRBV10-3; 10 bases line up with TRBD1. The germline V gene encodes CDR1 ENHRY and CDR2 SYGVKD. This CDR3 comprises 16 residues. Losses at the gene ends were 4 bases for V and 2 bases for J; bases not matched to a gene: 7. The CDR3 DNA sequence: TGTGCCATCAGTGGGGGCGAGGACAGGGGGAACTATGGCTACACCTTC. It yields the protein CAISGGEDRGNYGYTF.

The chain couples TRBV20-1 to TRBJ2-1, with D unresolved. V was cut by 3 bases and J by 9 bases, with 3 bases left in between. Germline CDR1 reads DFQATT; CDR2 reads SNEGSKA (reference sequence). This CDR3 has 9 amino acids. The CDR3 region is CSASSEQFF. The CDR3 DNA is TGCAGTGCTAGTTCTGAGCAGTTCTTC.

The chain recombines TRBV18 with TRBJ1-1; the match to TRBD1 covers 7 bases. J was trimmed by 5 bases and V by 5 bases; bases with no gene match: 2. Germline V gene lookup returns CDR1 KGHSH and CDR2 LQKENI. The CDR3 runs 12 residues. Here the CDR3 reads CASSGTETEAFF. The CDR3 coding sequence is TGTGCCAGCTCAGGGACAGAAACTGAAGCTTTCTTT. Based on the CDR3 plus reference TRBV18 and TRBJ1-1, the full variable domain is NAGVMQNPRHLVRRRGQEARLRCSPMKGHSHVYWYRQLPEEGLKFMVYLQKENIIDESGMPKERFSAEFPKEGPSILRIQQVVRGDSAAYFCASSGTETEAFFGQGTRLTVV.